This entry lists 27 T cell receptor beta chains sequenced from one sample in a study of blood T cell repertoires in COVID-19. TCRdb's table, derived via immunoSEQ multiplex PCR, lists solely in-frame clones and lacks some. The data hold 200,000 or so clones, with roughly 80% observed a single time. Input material: peripheral blood. The receptors stem from a human donor in a cohort sampled during active COVID-19.

The chain's CDR3 is CASSYSYYEQYF. DNA for the CDR3: TGTGCCAGCAGCTATTCTTACTACGAGCAGTACTTC. The genes are TRBV7-9 and TRBJ2-7; D unresolved. The CDR3 is made up of 12 amino acids. Trimming took 4 bases from V and 3 from J, leaving 7 bases between them. CDR1 and CDR2 from the germline V gene are SEHNR and FQNEAQ (reference sequence).

The sample holds a few counts of this clone. At the DNA level, this CDR3 is encoded by other sequences in the same sample as well. This chain uses TRBV9 with TRBJ1-3; tentatively, D is TRBD1 (6 bases). The germline V gene encodes CDR1 SGDLS and CDR2 YYNGEE. This CDR3 has 14 residues. The V end was cut by 4 bases, the J end by 3 bases, with 11 bases between. The CDR3 spells CASSPGGHGNTIYF. Written as DNA, the CDR3 is TGTGCCAGCAGCCCCGGGGGGCATGGAAACACCATATATTTT.

This clone was found a few times. The V and J genes are TRBV19 and TRBJ1-5; 7 bases align to TRBD1. Germline CDR1 and CDR2: LNHDA and SQIVND (reference sequence). This CDR3 contains 15 residues. V shed 9 bases and J 2 bases; nucleotides not matched to a gene: 10. The CDR3 loop reads CARVVAGGCNQPQHF. The DNA for the CDR3 is TGTGCCAGAGTTGTAGCAGGGGGTTGCAATCAGCCCCAGCATTTT.

This clone was found a few times. The J gene is TRBJ2-1, the V gene TRBV9, with 10 nucleotides matching TRBD2. The germline V gene encodes CDR1 SGDLS and CDR2 YYNGEE. This CDR3 has 18 amino acids. V shed 3 bases, J shed 3 bases, and the junction held 12 bases outside the gene matches. CDR3 nucleotide sequence: TGTGCCAGCAGCGCAACCTTCCCGGGACTAGCGCGCTACAATGAGCAGTTCTTC. Translated, it gives CASSATFPGLARYNEQFF.

The chain employs TRBV6-2 or TRBV6-3 and TRBJ2-7; D call uncertain. The germline V gene has CDR1 MNHEY and CDR2 SVGEGT. The CDR3 sequence is 13 residues long. V lost 6 bases and J lost 0, with 9 bases in between. CDR3 DNA: TGTGCCAGCAGCGTACTCGCCTCCTACGAGCAGTACTTC. It specifies CASSVLASYEQYF.

The rearrangement joins TRBV4-3 to TRBJ1-2; a weak D match, TRBD1 (6 bases). V lost 0 bases, J lost 3 bases, and 14 bases lay in between. CDR1 is LGHNA and CDR2 is YSLEER in the germline V gene. The CDR3 is 16 amino acids. The CDR3 bases are TGCGCCAGCAGCCAAGACGGAAGAGGGGGTGACTATGGCTACACCTTC. Translating gives CASSQDGRGGDYGYTF.

About this clone: Within the sample, other DNA sequences also encode this same CDR3. The chain joins TRBV18 to TRBJ1-1; tentatively, D is TRBD1 (6 bases). V lost 1 base and J lost 1, with 10 bases in between. The CDR3 has 15 amino acids. The germline V gene has CDR1 KGHSH and CDR2 LQKENI. CDR3 region: CASSPRQGGNTEAFF. Written as DNA, the CDR3 is TGTGCCAGCTCACCACGGCAAGGGGGGAACACTGAAGCTTTCTTT.

The V and J genes are TRBV15 and TRBJ2-5, with 11 bases identical to TRBD2. The CDR3 runs 19 residues. V shed 0 bases, J shed 2 bases, and the junction held 11 bases outside the gene matches. Germline CDR1 LNHNV, CDR2 YYDKDF (reference sequence). CDR3 region: CATSRDLIRVAGGQETQYF. As DNA, the CDR3 is TGTGCCACCAGCAGAGATCTCATACGGGTAGCGGGAGGGCAAGAGACCCAGTACTTC.

The rearrangement joins TRBV6-2 or TRBV6-3 to TRBJ2-7, with D unclear. The V and J ends lost 0 bases and 7 bases respectively, with 4 bases between them. This CDR3 region has 11 residues. The germline V gene has CDR1 MNHEY and CDR2 SVGEGT. The DNA of the CDR3 is TGTGCCAGCAGTTACTCTAATGAGCAGTACTTC. Protein sequence: CASSYSNEQYF.

This clone was seen a handful of times. J is TRBJ1-2 and V is TRBV9, with 7 bases identical to TRBD1. CDR1 is SGDLS and CDR2 is YYNGEE in the germline V gene. J was trimmed by 8 bases and V by 3 bases; bases with no gene match: 1. The CDR3 length is 11 residues. The CDR3 reads CASSGTGGYTF. The CDR3 DNA is TGTGCCAGCAGCGGGACAGGCGGCTACACCTTC.

The rearrangement links TRBV24-1 to TRBJ1-5; D ambiguous. Germline assignment: CDR1 KGHDR and CDR2 SFDVKD. With 4 bases removed from V and 7 bases from J, the gap between germline ends came to 16 bases. This CDR3 contains 15 residues. CDR3 amino acids: CATSDPRGGKQPQHF. In DNA, the CDR3 is TGTGCCACCAGTGACCCACGGGGTGGGAAGCAGCCCCAGCATTTT.

This chain links TRBV28 with TRBJ1-1, with 9 nucleotides matching TRBD1. Germline V lookup: CDR1 MDHEN, CDR2 SYDVKM. V lost 6 bases, J lost 6 bases, and 8 bases stayed unmatched. The CDR3 length is 14 residues. The DNA for the CDR3 is TGTGCCAGCAGCTACAGGGGGCGCGACTCTGAAGCTTTCTTT. This translates into CASSYRGRDSEAFF.

The V and J genes are TRBV10-1 and TRBJ1-2; D ambiguous. The germline V gene has CDR1 WNHNN and CDR2 SYGVQD (reference sequence). The CDR3 totals 14 residues. The V end lost 3 bases, the J end lost 8 bases, and 16 bases lay between the germline ends. CDR3 sequence: CASSDGDWEDGYTF. The DNA of the CDR3 is TGCGCCAGCAGTGACGGGGATTGGGAGGACGGCTACACCTTC.

The gene calls are TRBV25-1 and TRBJ1-2, with D tentatively TRBD1 (5 bases). V lost 3 bases and J 1 base, leaving 9 bases between the germline ends. Germline V CDR1 and CDR2: MGHDK, SYGVNS. This CDR3 has 14 residues. The CDR3 here is CASSEPGFNYGYTF. The CDR3 DNA reads as TGTGCCAGCAGTGAGCCAGGGTTTAACTATGGCTACACCTTC.

V usage is TRBV20-1 and J usage is TRBJ2-3; D gene uncertain. The germline V gene encodes CDR1 DFQATT and CDR2 SNEGSKA (reference sequence). The V end was cut by 0 bases, the J end by 5 bases, with 3 bases between. The CDR3 is made up of 11 amino acids. CDR3 nucleotide sequence: TGCAGTGCTAGAGAGCGAGATACGCAGTATTTT. The encoded protein is CSARERDTQYF.

This sequence joins TRBV6-5 and TRBJ2-5; maybe TRBD1 (6 bases). The CDR3 runs to 13 residues. Germline V gene lookup returns CDR1 MNHEY and CDR2 SVGAGI. V was cut by 6 bases and J by 4 bases, with 12 bases left in between. The CDR3 region is CASSRTAVETQYF. The CDR3 coding sequence is TGTGCCAGCAGCCGGACAGCCGTAGAGACCCAGTACTTC.

This chain uses TRBV30 with TRBJ1-5; D is perhaps TRBD1 (5 bases). CDR1 and CDR2 (germline): GTSNPN, SVGIG (reference sequence). V gave up 4 bases and J gave up 3 bases, with 16 bases separating them. CDR3 length: 15 residues. CDR3 sequence reads: CAWTPWGGNNQPQHF. The CDR3 DNA sequence: TGTGCCTGGACCCCTTGGGGGGGGAACAATCAGCCCCAGCATTTT.

The chain uses TRBV4-2 and TRBJ2-3, with D possibly TRBD1 on 6 matching bases. From germline, CDR1 is LGHNA and CDR2 YNFKEQ. V lost 1 base to trimming and J lost 0 bases, with 11 bases between them. The CDR3 totals 16 residues. CDR3 region: CASSQVGATSTDTQYF. Here the CDR3 DNA reads TGTGCCAGCAGCCAAGTGGGGGCGACTAGCACAGATACGCAGTATTTT.

The chain carries TRBV18 and TRBJ2-4; D perhaps matches TRBD2 (5 bases). The germline V and J ends were trimmed by 1 base and 3 bases, with 10 bases remaining between them. Germline V gene data show CDR1 as KGHSH and CDR2 as LQKENI. The CDR3 covers 15 residues. CDR3 region: CASSPLSGSKNIQYF. The DNA for the CDR3 is TGTGCCAGCTCACCACTGAGCGGCAGCAAAAACATTCAGTACTTC. Full variable domain (outside the CDR3, taken from reference TRBV18 and TRBJ2-4): NAGVMQNPRHLVRRRGQEARLRCSPMKGHSHVYWYRQLPEEGLKFMVYLQKENIIDESGMPKERFSAEFPKEGPSILRIQQVVRGDSAAYFCASSPLSGSKNIQYFGAGTRLSVL.

This rearrangement joins TRBV9 to TRBJ1-6, with 8 bases matching TRBD1. V gave up 2 bases and J gave up 5 bases; unmatched junction bases: 0. CDR1 is SGDLS, CDR2 YYNGEE, per germline. This CDR3 is 14 amino acids long. The CDR3 sequence is CASSVGQDNSPLHF. CDR3 DNA: TGTGCCAGCAGCGTGGGACAGGATAATTCACCCCTCCACTTT. Variable domain in full (rest from reference TRBV9 and TRBJ1-6): DSGVTQTPKHLITATGQRVTLRCSPRSGDLSVYWYQQSLDQGLQFLIQYYNGEERAKGNILERFSAQQFPDLHSELNLSSLELGDSALYFCASSVGQDNSPLHFGNGTRLTVT.

The V gene is TRBV27, the J gene TRBJ2-5; D possibly corresponds to TRBD1 (5 bases). Germline assignment: CDR1 MNHEY and CDR2 SMNVEV (reference sequence). Trimming removed 6 bases from V and 0 bases from J, with 11 bases in between. The CDR3 has 14 amino acids. The DNA for the CDR3 is TGTGCCAGCAGCTCCACAGGAAACCAAGAGACCCAGTACTTC. Protein sequence: CASSSTGNQETQYF.

The V gene is TRBV28, the J gene TRBJ1-2; no clear D. The germline gives CDR1 MDHEN, CDR2 SYDVKM. This CDR3 has 13 amino acids. V lost 7 bases to trimming and J lost 4 bases, with 13 bases between them. The CDR3 here is CASKSSEFYGYTF. The CDR3 region has the DNA TGTGCCAGCAAATCCTCTGAGTTCTATGGCTACACCTTC.

The gene calls are TRBV5-1 and TRBJ2-7; tentative D call: TRBD2 (6 bases). The V and J ends lost 3 bases and 2 bases respectively, with 15 bases between them. The CDR3 has 15 amino acids. Germline CDR1 is SGHRS and CDR2 is YFSETQ. The CDR3 DNA reads as TGCGCCAGCAGCTGGGGTAGCGGAGCTACCTACGAGCAGTACTTC. Encoded protein: CASSWGSGATYEQYF. Using reference TRBV5-1 and TRBJ2-7 for the parts outside the CDR3, the full variable domain is KAGVTQTPRYLIKTRGQQVTLSCSPISGHRSVSWYQQTPGQGLQFLFEYFSETQRNKGNFPGRFSGRQFSNSRSEMNVSTLELGDSALYLCASSWGSGATYEQYFGPGTRLTVT.

J is TRBJ1-3 and V is TRBV27; 8 positions agree with TRBD1. The CDR3 is made up of 18 amino acids. The germline gives CDR1 MNHEY, CDR2 SMNVEV (reference sequence). The V and J ends lost 6 bases and 0 bases, in that order; junction bases with no gene match: 13. CDR3 sequence reads: CASSPGGQAIFSGNTIYF. The CDR3 region has the DNA TGTGCCAGCAGCCCCGGGGGACAGGCAATTTTCTCTGGAAACACCATATATTTT.

The chain is built from TRBV6-2 or TRBV6-3 and TRBJ1-1, with D possibly being TRBD1 (6 bases). The CDR3 is 13 residues long. Germline CDR1 MNHEY, CDR2 SVGEGT. Trimming shortened V by 4 bases and J by 4 bases, and 10 bases separated the two germline ends. Here the CDR3 DNA reads TGTGCCAGCAGTTTAGGGGGAGTCACTGAAGCTTTCTTT. Its translation: CASSLGGVTEAFF.

V gene TRBV14 combines with J gene TRBJ2-1; 9 bases align to TRBD2. This CDR3 is 15 amino acids long. The ends lost 4 bases at V and 1 base at J; junction bases unmatched: 2. Germline values: CDR1 SGHDN, CDR2 FVKESK. The CDR3 nucleotides read TGTGCCAGCAGCCTACTAGCGGGTTCCTACAATGAGCAGTTCTTC. This sequence encodes CASSLLAGSYNEQFF.

By proportion, this clone is medium-sized. J is TRBJ2-7 and V is TRBV27; D is uncertain. The V gene lost 6 bases and the J gene lost 0 bases, with 15 bases spanning the gap. The CDR3 loop spans 15 amino acids. Germline V gene sequence: CDR1 MNHEY, CDR2 SMNVEV (reference sequence). CDR3 in amino acids: CASSPVPVLSYEQYF. As DNA, the CDR3 is TGTGCCAGCAGCCCGGTCCCGGTTCTCTCCTACGAGCAGTACTTC.